This T cell receptor beta chain was recovered during a study of regulatory T cells in long-lasting Graves disease. Study-wide points: Thyroid tissue was not studied; only peripheral blood was.

Stated time point: persistent/refractory GD, antithyroid drugs over 5 years with positive TRAb. PBMCs provided the RNA from which the TCR library was made. According to the study, TCR beta libraries were built with iRepertoire HTBI primers and CDR3-region Arm-PCR. TCRdb itself ran the multiplex PCR reads through MiXCR, one entry per CDR3 protein. The sample yields about 450,000 distinct CDR3 sequences, around 20% seen once. Only a few counts were recorded for this clonotype. What it recognizes is unknown. This CDR3 spans 15 amino acids. Per germline, CDR1 LGHDT and CDR2 YNNKEL (reference sequence). Trimming took off 1 base at V and 1 base at J, with 10 bases between the two ends.

The sample consisted of peripheral blood mononuclear cells (PBMCs), taken when the disease was refractory, from a patient treated with antithyroid drugs. The V call is TRBV3-1, the J call TRBJ1-1; D ambiguous. The TCR was taken from a female donor with Graves disease. The CDR3 DNA reads TGTGCCAGCAGCCAAGGAGTTTATAGGAACACTGAAGCTTTCTTT. Translating gives CASSQGVYRNTEAFF.